A selection of T cell receptor beta chains follows, all from one sample in a study of human T cells and chemical hapten exposure. TCRdb analysed the RACE reads with MiXCR anew, one entry per CDR3 protein. Of approximately 82,000 distinct CDR3 sequences listed, approximately 10% were seen once; the top ten hold about 3.5%. Sequencing was performed on whole blood, taken in connection with sensitization to the hapten diphenylcyclopropenone (DPC). These receptors all stem from a woman aged 60-75 years with alopecia areata. Some clones in this sample may be carry-over from other donors' samples. CDR3s include the opening cysteine and the closing phenylalanine or tryptophan. Fields, in order: J gene, clone size, D gene, V gene, CDR3 DNA, CDR3 protein. The D gene is left open where the match is weak. Size tells how often a clone was seen (once, few, many) or the class of an expanded clone, and some rows leave it out.

>TRBJ2-3|.|.|TRBV20-1
TGCAGTGCTAGTCGGGCGGCCACGTATACGCAGTATTTT
CSASRAATYTQYF
>TRBJ1-2|many|.|TRBV7-9
TGTGCCAGCAGCCACACCAATGGCTACACCTTC
CASSHTNGYTF
>TRBJ1-1|few|TRBD1|TRBV6-2/TRBV6-3
TGTGCCAGCAGTTACCAGGGGGCAGTCACAGCTTTCTTT
CASSYQGAVTAFF
>TRBJ1-2|.|.|TRBV6-5
TGTGCCAGCCATGGACTCGGAGCTAACTATGGCTACACCTTC
CASHGLGANYGYTF
>TRBJ2-7|medium-sized|TRBD1|TRBV3-1
TGTGCCAGCAGCCCCTACGACAGGGTCGAGCAGTACTTC
CASSPYDRVEQYF
>TRBJ2-3|.|.|TRBV4-2
TGTGCCAGCAGCCAAGGCTGGCGGGGCACAGATACGCAGTATTTT
CASSQGWRGTDTQYF
>TRBJ1-2|few|.|TRBV3-1
TGTGCCAGCAGCCTGACGGACGGGGGCTATGGCTACACCTTC
CASSLTDGGYGYTF
>TRBJ1-1|few|.|TRBV20-1
TGCAGTGCTCCCCAGGGAACTGAAGCTTTCTTT
CSAPQGTEAFF
>TRBJ1-1|.|.|TRBV3-1
TGTGCCAGCAGCCAAGTCGGCCACAGACTGAACACTGAAGCTTTCTTT
CASSQVGHRLNTEAFF
>TRBJ1-2|few|.|TRBV18
TGTGCCAGCTCACCTTCCACAGTAATCTATGGCTACACCTTC
CASSPSTVIYGYTF
>TRBJ2-1|many|.|TRBV7-6
TGTGCCAGCAGCCCCGTGTTGTCCCCGAGTACCTCCTACAATGAGCAGTTCTTC
CASSPVLSPSTSYNEQFF
>TRBJ2-7|.|.|TRBV7-8
TGTGCCAGCAGCCCCCGGCGTACGGGCATCTACGAGCAGTACTTC
CASSPRRTGIYEQYF
>TRBJ1-5|.|.|TRBV6-2/TRBV6-3
TGTGCCAGCAGTTACTCGACCGGGAATCAGCCCCAGCATTTT
CASSYSTGNQPQHF
>TRBJ1-2|.|.|TRBV4-1
TGCGCCAGCAGCACAGACAGTATCTATGGCTACACCTTC
CASSTDSIYGYTF
>TRBJ2-5|few|.|TRBV7-9
TGTGCCAGCAGCTTAGAACAGGGCCGATGGGAGACCCAGTACTTC
CASSLEQGRWETQYF
>TRBJ2-7|few|TRBD2|TRBV7-8
TGTGCCAGCAGCTTAGACGGGGGGGCCAGCTCCTACGAGCAGTACTTC
CASSLDGGASSYEQYF
>TRBJ2-1|.|.|TRBV11-2
TGTGCCAGCAGCCCCGGGACCCACAATGAGCAGTTCTTC
CASSPGTHNEQFF
>TRBJ1-1|many|.|TRBV29-1
TGCAGCGTTGAAAGGCTTGAAGCTTTCTTT
CSVERLEAFF
>TRBJ2-7|few|.|TRBV7-9
TGTGCCAGCAGCCAAAACAGGTACGAGCAGTACTTC
CASSQNRYEQYF
>TRBJ1-2|few|.|TRBV20-1
TGCAGTGCTAGAGATTTATCGGGGCCCTATCAGGATGGCTACACCTTC
CSARDLSGPYQDGYTF
>TRBJ1-5|few|.|TRBV7-9
TGTGCCAGCAGCTTAGTGGGAGAAGGCAATCAGCCCCAGCATTTT
CASSLVGEGNQPQHF
>TRBJ2-5|many|.|TRBV11-2
TGTGCCAGCAGCCGTATTGCCACCATCCAAGAGACCCAGTACTTC
CASSRIATIQETQYF
>TRBJ2-3|many|TRBD1|TRBV29-1
TGCAGCGTTGATGCCCCGCCCCAGGGGGCGCAAATACGGGGCTTT
CSVDAPPQGAQIRGF
>TRBJ1-2|many|TRBD1|TRBV7-9
TGTGCCAGCAGCCTACAGACAGGGAAGGATGGCGGCTACACCTTC
CASSLQTGKDGGYTF
>TRBJ1-1|.|.|TRBV12-3/TRBV12-4
TGTGCCAGCAGGGGATCGGGCATAGAAGCTTTCTTT
CASRGSGIEAFF
>TRBJ2-2|.|TRBD2|TRBV7-9
TGTGCCAGCAGTCGCCCGACTAGCGGGGGGGACACCGGGGAGCTGTTTTTT
CASSRPTSGGDTGELFF
>TRBJ2-7|.|.|TRBV7-2
TGTGCCAGCAACTTAGTCCAGACCTACGAGCAGTACTTC
CASNLVQTYEQYF
>TRBJ2-3|few|.|TRBV30
TGTGCCTGGAGTGTCGGCAGGGCAAGCACAGATACGCAGTATTTT
CAWSVGRASTDTQYF
>TRBJ1-2|.|.|TRBV18
TGTGCCAGCTCACCTGGTCGGGGGCTGGAAGGCTACACCTTC
CASSPGRGLEGYTF
>TRBJ2-7|.|TRBD1|TRBV4-2
TGTGCCAGCAGCCAAGGGACAGGGTCCTCCTACGAGCAGTACTTC
CASSQGTGSSYEQYF
>TRBJ1-1|few|.|TRBV10-2
TGCGCCAGTGGCCAAGGGGGAGGGATGAACACTGAAGCTTTCTTT
CASGQGGGMNTEAFF
>TRBJ2-7|many|.|TRBV6-2/TRBV6-3
TGTGCCAGCACCTCCGCCGGGGGCTACGAGCAGTACTTC
CASTSAGGYEQYF
>TRBJ1-2|many|.|TRBV2
TGTGCCAGCAGTGAAGCTGGGGCGGGTGGCTACACCTTC
CASSEAGAGGYTF